The rows below give T cell receptor beta chains drawn from one sample of a study of tumor-infiltrating lymphocytes in localized non-small cell lung cancer. Some clones are missing from TCRdb's copy, which holds only in-frame ones; the method was immunoSEQ multiplex PCR. The sample has 20,000 to 25,000 clones; approximately 64% are singletons. Sample: lung tumor tissue. These receptors all stem from a human donor with non-small cell lung cancer. Each CDR3 is given with its conserved first and last residue. The D gene is left open where the match is weak. The size field is filled for only some rows; it gives once, few, many or a size class.

CDR3 protein: CASSYKIGYTF
CDR3 DNA: TGTGCCAGCAGCTACAAAATTGGCTACACCTTC
V gene: TRBV7-9
clone size: .
D gene: .
J gene: TRBJ1-2

CDR3 protein: CASSLSQGGETQYF
CDR3 DNA: TGTGCCAGCAGCTTGAGTCAGGGTGGGGAGACCCAGTACTTC
V gene: TRBV5-4
clone size: .
D gene: .
J gene: TRBJ2-5

CDR3 protein: CATSRLITDTQYF
CDR3 DNA: TGTGCCACCAGCAGACTTATCACAGATACGCAGTATTTT
V gene: TRBV15
clone size: .
D gene: .
J gene: TRBJ2-3

CDR3 protein: CASSSPGGGNYEQYF
CDR3 DNA: TGCGCCAGCAGCTCCCCGGGAGGGGGAAACTACGAGCAGTACTTC
V gene: TRBV5-1
clone size: .
D gene: TRBD2
J gene: TRBJ2-7

CDR3 protein: CASSLRGAGYTF
CDR3 DNA: TGTGCCAGCAGCTTAAGAGGGGCTGGCTACACCTTC
V gene: TRBV7-9
clone size: .
D gene: .
J gene: TRBJ1-2

CDR3 protein: CASSPSQGGRQPQHF
CDR3 DNA: TGTGCCAGCTCACCATCACAGGGGGGGAGACAGCCCCAGCATTTT
V gene: TRBV18
clone size: .
D gene: TRBD1
J gene: TRBJ1-5

CDR3 protein: CASSWERNEQFF
CDR3 DNA: TGTGCCAGCAGCTGGGAGCGAAATGAGCAGTTCTTC
V gene: TRBV7-9
clone size: once
D gene: .
J gene: TRBJ2-1

CDR3 protein: CASSNGAEAFF
CDR3 DNA: TGCGCCAGCAGTAACGGGGCCGAAGCTTTCTTT
V gene: TRBV10-1
clone size: few
D gene: .
J gene: TRBJ1-1

CDR3 protein: CASKGQPQHF
CDR3 DNA: TGCGCCAGCAAGGGCCAGCCCCAGCATTTT
V gene: TRBV10-1
clone size: few
D gene: .
J gene: TRBJ1-5

CDR3 protein: CASSPGTQTMNTEAFF
CDR3 DNA: TGCGCCAGCAGCCCAGGGACTCAGACCATGAACACTGAAGCTTTCTTT
V gene: TRBV5-1
clone size: .
D gene: .
J gene: TRBJ1-1

CDR3 protein: CASSPLAGSSYNEQFF
CDR3 DNA: TGTGCCAGCTCACCATTGGCAGGGAGCTCCTACAATGAGCAGTTCTTC
V gene: TRBV18
clone size: few
D gene: .
J gene: TRBJ2-1

CDR3 protein: CASSIDSQNTEAFF
CDR3 DNA: TGTGCCAGTAGTATAGATAGTCAGAACACTGAAGCTTTCTTT
V gene: TRBV19
clone size: .
D gene: .
J gene: TRBJ1-1

CDR3 protein: CASSEGRTSGIKETGELFF
CDR3 DNA: TGTGCCAGCAGTGAAGGTAGGACTAGCGGGATCAAGGAAACCGGGGAGCTGTTTTTT
V gene: TRBV2
clone size: few
D gene: TRBD2
J gene: TRBJ2-2

CDR3 protein: CASSQDLGGSTDTQYF
CDR3 DNA: TGTGCCAGCAGCCAAGATCTAGGGGGTAGTACAGATACGCAGTATTTT
V gene: TRBV14
clone size: few
D gene: .
J gene: TRBJ2-3

CDR3 protein: CASSQDGAIQETQYF
CDR3 DNA: TGTGCCAGCAGCCAAGATGGGGCGATCCAAGAGACCCAGTACTTC
V gene: TRBV4-2
clone size: .
D gene: .
J gene: TRBJ2-5

CDR3 protein: CASSPQRGGNTGELFF
CDR3 DNA: TGTGCCAGTAGCCCTCAACGGGGAGGAAACACCGGGGAGCTGTTTTTT
V gene: TRBV19
clone size: .
D gene: .
J gene: TRBJ2-2

CDR3 protein: CASSYGLAATYEQYF
CDR3 DNA: TGTGCCAGCAGCTATGGACTAGCGGCAACCTACGAGCAGTACTTC
V gene: TRBV5-5
clone size: .
D gene: TRBD2
J gene: TRBJ2-7

CDR3 protein: CASSSGQGNEKLFF
CDR3 DNA: TGTGCCAGCAGCTCCGGACAGGGTAATGAAAAACTGTTTTTT
V gene: TRBV7-9
clone size: few
D gene: TRBD1
J gene: TRBJ1-4

CDR3 protein: CAISPRTGEADTQYF
CDR3 DNA: TGTGCCATCAGTCCGAGGACAGGGGAGGCGGATACGCAGTATTTT
V gene: TRBV10-3
clone size: .
D gene: TRBD1
J gene: TRBJ2-3

CDR3 protein: CASSPGPSVLLAFF
CDR3 DNA: TGTGCCAGCAGCCCAGGGCCGTCCGTCCTGTTGGCTTTCTTT
V gene: TRBV6-1
clone size: few
D gene: .
J gene: TRBJ1-1

CDR3 protein: CASSAGGTTTNEKLFF
CDR3 DNA: TGTGCCAGCAGTGCGGGGGGAACCACAACTAATGAAAAACTGTTTTTT
V gene: TRBV2
clone size: few
D gene: .
J gene: TRBJ1-4

CDR3 protein: CASSLDYQASGANVLTF
CDR3 DNA: TGTGCCAGCAGTTTGGACTACCAAGCCTCTGGGGCCAACGTCCTGACTTTC
V gene: TRBV27
clone size: .
D gene: .
J gene: TRBJ2-6

CDR3 protein: CASKFGDRGPPFF
CDR3 DNA: TGTGCCAGCAAGTTCGGGGACAGGGGTCCTCCTTTCTTT
V gene: TRBV2
clone size: .
D gene: TRBD1
J gene: TRBJ1-1

CDR3 protein: CASSLSAGGGNTIYF
CDR3 DNA: TGTGCCAGCAGTTTATCAGCAGGGGGCGGAAACACCATATATTTT
V gene: TRBV27
clone size: .
D gene: TRBD1
J gene: TRBJ1-3

CDR3 protein: CASSPGGANYGYTF
CDR3 DNA: TGTGCCAGCAGCCCAGGGGGGGCTAACTATGGCTACACCTTC
V gene: TRBV11-2
clone size: .
D gene: TRBD1
J gene: TRBJ1-2

CDR3 protein: CASSPWTGIGTEAFF
CDR3 DNA: TGTGCCAGCAGCCCCTGGACAGGGATAGGGACTGAAGCTTTCTTT
V gene: TRBV11-2
clone size: medium-sized
D gene: TRBD1
J gene: TRBJ1-1

CDR3 protein: CSAIPPKEQFF
CDR3 DNA: TGCAGTGCTATACCCCCGAAGGAGCAGTTCTTC
V gene: TRBV20-1
clone size: .
D gene: .
J gene: TRBJ2-1

CDR3 protein: CASSPGTGYGEETQYF
CDR3 DNA: TGCGCCAGCAGTCCGGGGACAGGATACGGGGAAGAGACCCAGTACTTC
V gene: TRBV10-1
clone size: .
D gene: TRBD1
J gene: TRBJ2-5

CDR3 protein: CATSRREGGETQYF
CDR3 DNA: TGTGCCACCAGCCGACGGGAGGGTGGAGAGACCCAGTACTTC
V gene: TRBV15
clone size: once
D gene: TRBD2
J gene: TRBJ2-5

CDR3 protein: CASSEASGKETQYF
CDR3 DNA: TGTGCCAGCAGTGAGGCTAGCGGCAAAGAGACCCAGTACTTC
V gene: TRBV2
clone size: .
D gene: TRBD2
J gene: TRBJ2-5

CDR3 protein: CASSEYYNQPQHF
CDR3 DNA: TGTGCCAGCAGTGAATATTACAATCAGCCCCAGCATTTT
V gene: TRBV6-1
clone size: few
D gene: .
J gene: TRBJ1-5

CDR3 protein: CSVEDYNEQFF
CDR3 DNA: TGCAGCGTTGAGGATTACAATGAGCAGTTCTTC
V gene: TRBV29-1
clone size: few
D gene: .
J gene: TRBJ2-1

CDR3 protein: CAIQDAAWETQYF
CDR3 DNA: TGTGCCATCCAGGACGCGGCGTGGGAGACCCAGTACTTC
V gene: TRBV10-3
clone size: .
D gene: .
J gene: TRBJ2-5

CDR3 protein: CASSVLPGPESNEQFF
CDR3 DNA: TGTGCCAGCAGCGTTCTTCCGGGGCCAGAAAGTAATGAGCAGTTCTTC
V gene: TRBV9
clone size: few
D gene: .
J gene: TRBJ2-1

CDR3 protein: CAITTGSYGYTF
CDR3 DNA: TGTGCCATCACCACAGGGAGCTATGGCTACACCTTC
V gene: TRBV10-3
clone size: once
D gene: .
J gene: TRBJ1-2

CDR3 protein: CASSLGARITGELFF
CDR3 DNA: TGCGCCAGCAGCTTGGGGGCTAGGATCACCGGGGAGCTGTTTTTT
V gene: TRBV5-1
clone size: .
D gene: .
J gene: TRBJ2-2

CDR3 protein: CASSQGGRSYNEQFF
CDR3 DNA: TGTGCCAGCAGCCAAGGCGGGAGGTCGTACAATGAGCAGTTCTTC
V gene: TRBV4-2
clone size: medium-sized
D gene: TRBD2
J gene: TRBJ2-1

CDR3 protein: CASSFSAGNGYTF
CDR3 DNA: TGTGCCAGCAGCTTTAGTGCAGGGAATGGCTACACCTTC
V gene: TRBV7-3
clone size: few
D gene: .
J gene: TRBJ1-2

CDR3 protein: CASSVGQGGTGELFF
CDR3 DNA: TGTGCCAGCAGCGTAGGACAGGGGGGTACCGGGGAGCTGTTTTTT
V gene: TRBV9
clone size: .
D gene: TRBD1
J gene: TRBJ2-2

CDR3 protein: CASSQLLGENTEAFF
CDR3 DNA: TGTGCCAGCAGCCAGCTATTAGGGGAGAACACTGAAGCTTTCTTT
V gene: TRBV4-2
clone size: .
D gene: .
J gene: TRBJ1-1

CDR3 protein: CASSRFGQGQETQYF
CDR3 DNA: TGCGCCAGCAGCCGTTTCGGACAGGGACAAGAGACCCAGTACTTC
V gene: TRBV5-1
clone size: few
D gene: TRBD1
J gene: TRBJ2-5

CDR3 protein: CSVGELPYEQYF
CDR3 DNA: TGCAGCGTTGGGGAGTTACCCTACGAGCAGTACTTC
V gene: TRBV29-1
clone size: .
D gene: .
J gene: TRBJ2-7

CDR3 protein: CASSYAGLNEQFF
CDR3 DNA: TGTGCCAGCAGTTACGCAGGTCTCAATGAGCAGTTCTTC
V gene: TRBV6-5
clone size: once
D gene: .
J gene: TRBJ2-1

CDR3 protein: CASSTSQGLPYNEQFF
CDR3 DNA: TGTGCCAGCAGCACCTCACAGGGACTCCCCTACAATGAGCAGTTCTTC
V gene: TRBV5-6
clone size: .
D gene: .
J gene: TRBJ2-1

CDR3 protein: CASSFGRDGSGELFF
CDR3 DNA: TGTGCCAGCAGCTTCGGGAGGGACGGCTCCGGGGAGCTGTTTTTT
V gene: TRBV7-3
clone size: few
D gene: TRBD2
J gene: TRBJ2-2

CDR3 protein: CASSQDALTAFF
CDR3 DNA: TGTGCCAGCAGCCAGGACGCCTTGACAGCTTTCTTT
V gene: TRBV6-5
clone size: medium-sized
D gene: .
J gene: TRBJ1-1

CDR3 protein: CASSLTGSSYEQYF
CDR3 DNA: TGTGCCAGCAGCTTAACGGGGAGCTCCTACGAGCAGTACTTC
V gene: TRBV7-9
clone size: .
D gene: .
J gene: TRBJ2-7

CDR3 protein: CASSVAPLTGQTSYEQYF
CDR3 DNA: TGTGCCAGCAGCGTAGCTCCTCTGACAGGGCAAACTTCCTACGAGCAGTACTTC
V gene: TRBV9
clone size: .
D gene: TRBD1
J gene: TRBJ2-7

CDR3 protein: CASSLGGFGPISGNTIYF
CDR3 DNA: TGTGCCAGCAGCTTAGGGGGTTTCGGCCCGATCTCTGGAAACACCATATATTTT
V gene: TRBV7-2
clone size: .
D gene: .
J gene: TRBJ1-3

CDR3 protein: CASSPKDPAAPASRGKLFF
CDR3 DNA: TGTGCCAGCAGCCCCAAGGACCCAGCCGCCCCCGCTTCACGCGGAAAACTGTTTTTT
V gene: TRBV7-6
clone size: .
D gene: .
J gene: TRBJ1-4

CDR3 protein: CASSSQQARSEEKLFF
CDR3 DNA: TGTGCCAGCTCATCCCAACAGGCCAGGTCGGAAGAAAAACTGTTTTTT
V gene: TRBV18
clone size: .
D gene: .
J gene: TRBJ1-4

CDR3 protein: CAISLTSGRSTGELFF
CDR3 DNA: TGTGCCATCAGCCTGACTAGCGGGAGATCCACCGGGGAGCTGTTTTTT
V gene: TRBV10-3
clone size: .
D gene: TRBD2
J gene: TRBJ2-2

CDR3 protein: CASSEMSEWYEQYF
CDR3 DNA: TGTGCCAGCAGTGAAATGTCGGAATGGTACGAGCAGTACTTC
V gene: TRBV6-1
clone size: .
D gene: .
J gene: TRBJ2-7

CDR3 protein: CASSPLWGTDTQYF
CDR3 DNA: TGTGCCAGCAGCCCCCTTTGGGGCACAGATACGCAGTATTTT
V gene: TRBV7-2
clone size: few
D gene: .
J gene: TRBJ2-3

CDR3 protein: CSVLWDTGELFF
CDR3 DNA: TGCAGCGTCCTATGGGACACCGGGGAGCTGTTTTTT
V gene: TRBV29-1
clone size: once
D gene: .
J gene: TRBJ2-2

CDR3 protein: CASSLGSPTQYF
CDR3 DNA: TGTGCCAGCAGCTTAGGTAGCCCAACGCAGTATTTT
V gene: TRBV11-2
clone size: .
D gene: .
J gene: TRBJ2-3

CDR3 protein: CASSSDRLAYEQYF
CDR3 DNA: TGTGCCAGTAGTTCAGACAGACTAGCCTACGAGCAGTACTTC
V gene: TRBV19
clone size: .
D gene: .
J gene: TRBJ2-7

CDR3 protein: CASRNSTQGNGELFF
CDR3 DNA: TGTGCCAGCAGAAATTCTACACAGGGGAACGGGGAGCTGTTTTTT
V gene: TRBV5-4
clone size: few
D gene: TRBD1
J gene: TRBJ2-2

CDR3 protein: CASSDGSSYNEQFF
CDR3 DNA: TGTGCCAGCAGTGACGGATCCTCCTACAATGAGCAGTTCTTC
V gene: TRBV2
clone size: .
D gene: .
J gene: TRBJ2-1